This TCR beta chain is drawn from a study of cytomegalovirus exposure and HLA in healthy donors. With 60 Vbeta and 13 Jbeta primers, the PCR was carried out. The method was immunoSEQ multiplex PCR; TCRdb's version includes in-frame clones alone and lacks a portion of them. The sample lists around 150,000 clones; 84% were seen once. The V segment lost 5 bases and the J segment 5 bases; nucleotides outside the gene matches: 6. The length of the CDR3 is 13 residues. Germline V lookup: CDR1 LNHNV, CDR2 YYDKDF (reference sequence). The rearrangement links TRBV15 to TRBJ2-7, with 7 bases aligning to TRBD1. Input material: PBMCs. This TCR derives from a man younger than 35 in good health and CMV-seronegative. Here the CDR3 reads CATSFDRANEQYF. CDR3 sequence (DNA): TGTGCCACCAGCTTCGACAGGGCCAACGAGCAGTACTTC.